The 25 T cell receptor beta chains presented below share a single source sample, sequenced in a study of early T cells in non-severe SARS-CoV-2 infection. MiXCR, run by TCRdb on the 5' RACE reads, gives a single entry per CDR3 protein. Among about 34,000 distinct CDR3 sequences, roughly 6% were seen once, and the ten largest hold around 8%. Material for sequencing was whole blood. These receptors all stem from an adult who was a healthcare worker with PCR-confirmed SARS-CoV-2 infection or an uninfected control (not recorded which).

This clonotype was detected many times. This chain uses TRBV3-1 with TRBJ1-1; tentative D call: TRBD1 (6 bases). Germline values: CDR1 LGHDT, CDR2 YNNKEL (reference sequence). Trimming left V 8 bases short and J 7 bases short, with 17 bases between. The CDR3 runs to 13 residues. The CDR3 is CASGTGGRFEAFF. For the CDR3, the DNA is TGTGCCAGCGGGACGGGGGGCAGGTTTGAAGCTTTCTTT.

The table lists this clonotype with many counts. V gene TRBV7-8 combines with J gene TRBJ1-1; D uncertain. V was pared by 4 bases and J by 6 bases, with 9 bases between. CDR3 length equals 12 residues. Per germline, CDR1 SGHVS and CDR2 FQNEAQ. The CDR3 loop reads CASSSQSAEAFF. CDR3 DNA sequence: TGTGCCAGCAGCTCCCAGTCGGCTGAAGCTTTCTTT.

This sequence joins TRBV5-1 and TRBJ1-3; D call uncertain. The V gene lost 6 bases and the J gene lost 0 bases, with 13 bases spanning the gap. This CDR3 contains 15 residues. Germline V gene lookup returns CDR1 SGHRS and CDR2 YFSETQ. The CDR3 is CASILDGSSGNTIYF. The CDR3 nucleotides are TGCGCCAGCATCTTAGACGGGAGCTCTGGAAACACCATATATTTT.

This clonotype was observed at least ten times. The J gene is TRBJ1-1, the V gene TRBV20-1; 7 bases fit TRBD1. CDR1 is DFQATT, CDR2 SNEGSKA, per germline (reference sequence). This CDR3 spans 15 amino acids. J lost 0 bases, V lost 5 bases, and 9 bases had no gene match. CDR3 in DNA: TGCAGTGCTGCCCGACAGGGTTTGGTGAACACTGAAGCTTTCTTT. It encodes CSAARQGLVNTEAFF.

This clonotype appeared many times. The chain recombines TRBV5-4 with TRBJ2-2; TRBD2 might be the D (6 bases). Per germline, CDR1 SGHNT and CDR2 YYREEE (reference sequence). CDR3 size: 15 residues. V lost 0 bases, J lost 7 bases, and 13 bases lay in between. The CDR3 nucleotides read TGTGCCAGCAGCTTGGTTCAGGGTAGCGGCGGGGAGCTGTTTTTT. It yields the protein CASSLVQGSGGELFF.

In this sample, this clonotype turned up many times. The chain recombines TRBV2 with TRBJ2-1; 8 bases line up with TRBD2. The junction had 7 bases not matched to a gene; V was cut back by 7 bases and J by 5 bases. The germline V gene encodes CDR1 SNHLY and CDR2 FYNNEI. CDR3 length equals 14 residues. The CDR3: CASMLMRGDNEQFF. The CDR3 bases are TGTGCCAGCATGCTTATGCGGGGGGACAATGAGCAGTTCTTC.

This clonotype was seen a few times. This chain joins TRBV11-2 and TRBJ2-3; D is possibly TRBD2 (6 bases). The CDR3 has 13 amino acids. V lost 5 bases and J lost 3, with 9 bases in between. Germline loops: CDR1 SGHAT, CDR2 FQNNGV. This chain's CDR3 is CASSPGLTDTQYF. The DNA for the CDR3 is TGTGCCAGCAGCCCGGGACTGACAGATACGCAGTATTTT.

This clonotype was recorded at least ten times. The rearrangement links TRBV20-1 to TRBJ1-6, with TRBD1 matching over 7 bases. CDR3 size: 20 residues. V trimming: 1 base; J trimming: 2 bases; junction bases outside the gene matches: 17. Germline-derived CDR1 and CDR2 are DFQATT and SNEGSKA (reference sequence). The CDR3 loop reads CSARVDWQGGTNPYNSPLHF. CDR3 in DNA: TGCAGTGCTAGAGTGGATTGGCAGGGGGGTACAAATCCCTATAATTCACCCCTCCACTTT.

The table lists this clonotype with many counts. V is TRBV29-1 and J is TRBJ1-2; D remains unclear. Germline-derived CDR1 and CDR2 are SQVTM and ANQGSEA. Between the trimmed V and J ends, which lost 2 bases and 8 bases, there was a span of 9 bases. There are 11 residues in the CDR3. DNA of the CDR3: TGCAGCGTTGAAACGAGGGAAGGCTACACCTTC. It encodes CSVETREGYTF.

In its sample, this clonotype was seen many times. J is TRBJ1-4 and V is TRBV20-1, with 7 bases fitting TRBD1. The ends lost 2 bases at V and 9 bases at J; junction bases unmatched: 9. This CDR3 contains 14 residues. Germline V gene data show CDR1 as DFQATT and CDR2 as SNEGSKA (reference sequence). The CDR3 here is CSARRQGKVQKLFF. CDR3 coding DNA: TGCAGTGCTAGACGACAGGGAAAAGTTCAAAAACTGTTTTTT.

Worth noting for this clonotype: Given a much more abundant clone one base away, this may be a read error. The CDR3 here is CTSSYQDTQYF. CDR3 DNA sequence: TGTACCAGCAGCTACCAGGATACGCAGTATTTT. The rearrangement uses TRBV7-2 and TRBJ2-3; D is unclear. CDR3 length: 11 amino acids. V gave up 4 bases and J gave up 6 bases, with 5 bases separating them. Per germline, CDR1 SGHTA and CDR2 FQGNSA.

Many counts were recorded for this clonotype. The rearrangement links TRBV10-2 to TRBJ2-3; the D gene is possibly TRBD1 (5 bases). Trimming left V 0 bases short and J 9 bases short, with 7 bases between. Germline loops: CDR1 WSHSY, CDR2 SAAADI. The CDR3 contains 12 residues. CDR3 nucleotides: TGCGCCAGCAGTGAGTCGTCAGGGACGCAGTATTTT. Translated, it gives CASSESSGTQYF.

This clonotype was counted ten times or more. The chain employs TRBV4-1 and TRBJ1-2; D is uncertain. The CDR3 loop spans 14 amino acids. The V gene lost 2 bases and the J gene lost 4 bases, with 11 bases spanning the gap. Germline V CDR1 and CDR2: MGHRA, YSYEKL. The chain's CDR3 is CASSQLGLPYGYTF. The CDR3 coding sequence is TGCGCCAGCAGCCAACTCGGACTGCCCTATGGCTACACCTTC.

This clonotype was seen at least ten times. The chain uses TRBV27 and TRBJ1-2; 9 positions match TRBD1. Per the germline V gene, CDR1 is MNHEY and CDR2 is SMNVEV (reference sequence). The CDR3 has 16 amino acids. Trimming took 5 bases from V and 4 from J; bases not matched to a gene: 11. CDR3 loop: CASSPLNRGRIYGYTF. For the CDR3, the DNA is TGTGCCAGCAGTCCTCTCAACAGGGGGCGGATCTATGGCTACACCTTC.

This clonotype was found many times. This chain links TRBV27 with TRBJ2-7; TRBD2 matches 10 bases. Trimming removed 4 bases from V and 0 bases from J; junction bases left unmatched: 3. This CDR3 is built from 15 residues. CDR1 is MNHEY and CDR2 is SMNVEV in the germline V gene (reference sequence). CDR3 bases: TGTGCCAGCAGTTATAAGCGGGGGGGCTCCTACGAGCAGTACTTC. This gives the protein CASSYKRGGSYEQYF.

This clonotype was observed a handful of times. The V gene is TRBV10-3, the J gene TRBJ2-5; perhaps D is TRBD1 or TRBD2 (5 bases each). V lost 6 bases and J 3 bases, leaving 11 bases between the germline ends. In germline, CDR1 is ENHRY, CDR2 SYGVKD. The CDR3 loop spans 13 amino acids. The chain's CDR3 is CAISGTSKETQYF. Here the CDR3 DNA reads TGTGCCATCAGCGGGACCTCGAAAGAGACCCAGTACTTC.

At least ten counts were recorded for this clonotype. CDR3 amino acids: CASWGWNSPLHF. DNA for the CDR3: TGTGCCAGCTGGGGCTGGAATTCACCCCTCCACTTT. V gene TRBV28 combines with J gene TRBJ1-6; TRBD1 might be the D (5 bases). The germline CDR1 and CDR2 sequences are MDHEN and SYDVKM. The CDR3 totals 12 residues. With 8 bases removed from V and 7 bases from J, the gap between germline ends came to 9 bases.

This clonotype was seen ten or more times. The V gene is TRBV29-1, the J gene TRBJ1-4; TRBD1 matches 7 bases. The CDR3 covers 15 residues. Germline values: CDR1 SQVTM, CDR2 ANQGSEA. Germline trimming cut 5 bases from V and 0 bases from J; bases unmatched to any gene: 6. The CDR3 here is CSVPSGQTTNEKLFF. The CDR3 DNA follows: TGCAGCGTTCCTTCGGGACAGACAACTAATGAAAAACTGTTTTTT.

At least ten counts were recorded for this clonotype. This chain connects TRBV5-6 to TRBJ1-5; 9 bases match TRBD1. In germline, CDR1 is SGHDT, CDR2 YYEEEE. V was pared by 0 bases and J by 5 bases, with 12 bases of the junction left unmatched. CDR3 length: 18 amino acids. The CDR3 is CASSLGGMGTGSDQPQHF. CDR3 DNA: TGTGCCAGCAGCTTGGGCGGAATGGGGACAGGGTCTGATCAGCCCCAGCATTTT.

This clonotype was seen many times. The rearrangement links TRBV7-2 to TRBJ2-5; D perhaps matches TRBD1 (6 bases). Trimming removed 2 bases at V and 7 bases at J, with 14 bases between. The germline V gene encodes CDR1 SGHTA and CDR2 FQGNSA. The CDR3 contains 14 residues. The CDR3 nucleotides are TGTGCCAGCAGCTTAACCGGGGTAGGGGGGACCCAGTACTTC. Amino acids: CASSLTGVGGTQYF.

This clonotype was seen many times. This rearrangement joins TRBV20-1 to TRBJ2-1; D not resolved. V lost 3 bases to trimming and J lost 10 bases, with 13 bases between them. Germline lookup yields CDR1 DFQATT and CDR2 SNEGSKA (reference sequence). CDR3 length equals 12 residues. CDR3 protein: CSASASTREQFF. In DNA, the CDR3 is TGCAGTGCTAGTGCATCGACTCGAGAGCAGTTCTTC.

This clonotype was seen repeatedly, ten times or more. The CDR3 region is CSARDPGQGLMNTEAFF. In nucleotides, the CDR3 is TGCAGTGCTAGAGATCCGGGACAGGGGCTTATGAACACTGAAGCTTTCTTT. This chain links TRBV20-1 with TRBJ1-1; 10 bases map to TRBD1. V was pared by 0 bases and J by 0 bases, with 7 bases of the junction left unmatched. The CDR3 is 17 residues long. The V gene's germline CDR1 is DFQATT and CDR2 SNEGSKA (reference sequence).

This clonotype was detected ten times or more. The chain employs TRBV29-1 and TRBJ2-5; no firm D call. Germline values: CDR1 SQVTM, CDR2 ANQGSEA. This CDR3 is built from 12 residues. V was cut by 3 bases and J by 9 bases, with 14 bases left in between. DNA for the CDR3: TGCAGCGTTGATGACGACGGCCCGGCCCAGTACTTC. Translation gives CSVDDDGPAQYF.

This clonotype was detected ten times or more. The V call is TRBV11-2, the J call TRBJ1-2; 7 bases agree with TRBD1. This CDR3 is 15 amino acids long. Losses at the gene ends were 0 bases for V and 4 bases for J; bases not matched to a gene: 5. CDR1 is SGHAT, CDR2 FQNNGV, per germline. The CDR3 reads CASSLDGTDFYGYTF. The CDR3 DNA reads as TGTGCCAGCAGCTTAGACGGGACAGACTTCTATGGCTACACCTTC.

Ten or more counts support this clonotype. This chain connects TRBV29-1 to TRBJ1-1; 7 positions agree with TRBD1. J gave up 0 bases and V 7 bases, and 14 bases lay outside the gene matches. The CDR3 covers 16 residues. Germline V gives CDR1 SQVTM, CDR2 ANQGSEA. The CDR3 reads CSAEVDRFRMNTEAFF. The CDR3 nucleotides are TGCAGCGCTGAGGTGGACAGGTTCAGAATGAACACTGAAGCTTTCTTT.